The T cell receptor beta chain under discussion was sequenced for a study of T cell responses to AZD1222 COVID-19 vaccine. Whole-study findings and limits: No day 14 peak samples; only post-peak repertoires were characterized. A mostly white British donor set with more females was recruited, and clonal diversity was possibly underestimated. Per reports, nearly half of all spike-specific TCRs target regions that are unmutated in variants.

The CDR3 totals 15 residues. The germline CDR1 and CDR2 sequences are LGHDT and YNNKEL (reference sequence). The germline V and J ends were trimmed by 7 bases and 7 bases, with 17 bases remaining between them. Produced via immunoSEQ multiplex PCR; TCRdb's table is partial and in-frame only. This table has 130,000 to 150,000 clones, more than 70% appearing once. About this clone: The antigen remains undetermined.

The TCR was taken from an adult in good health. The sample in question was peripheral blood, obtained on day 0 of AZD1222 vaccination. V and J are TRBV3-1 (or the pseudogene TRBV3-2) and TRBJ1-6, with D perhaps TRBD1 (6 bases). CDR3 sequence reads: CASTPREQGNSPLHF. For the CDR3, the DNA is TGTGCCAGCACACCCAGGGAACAGGGCAATTCACCCCTCCACTTT.